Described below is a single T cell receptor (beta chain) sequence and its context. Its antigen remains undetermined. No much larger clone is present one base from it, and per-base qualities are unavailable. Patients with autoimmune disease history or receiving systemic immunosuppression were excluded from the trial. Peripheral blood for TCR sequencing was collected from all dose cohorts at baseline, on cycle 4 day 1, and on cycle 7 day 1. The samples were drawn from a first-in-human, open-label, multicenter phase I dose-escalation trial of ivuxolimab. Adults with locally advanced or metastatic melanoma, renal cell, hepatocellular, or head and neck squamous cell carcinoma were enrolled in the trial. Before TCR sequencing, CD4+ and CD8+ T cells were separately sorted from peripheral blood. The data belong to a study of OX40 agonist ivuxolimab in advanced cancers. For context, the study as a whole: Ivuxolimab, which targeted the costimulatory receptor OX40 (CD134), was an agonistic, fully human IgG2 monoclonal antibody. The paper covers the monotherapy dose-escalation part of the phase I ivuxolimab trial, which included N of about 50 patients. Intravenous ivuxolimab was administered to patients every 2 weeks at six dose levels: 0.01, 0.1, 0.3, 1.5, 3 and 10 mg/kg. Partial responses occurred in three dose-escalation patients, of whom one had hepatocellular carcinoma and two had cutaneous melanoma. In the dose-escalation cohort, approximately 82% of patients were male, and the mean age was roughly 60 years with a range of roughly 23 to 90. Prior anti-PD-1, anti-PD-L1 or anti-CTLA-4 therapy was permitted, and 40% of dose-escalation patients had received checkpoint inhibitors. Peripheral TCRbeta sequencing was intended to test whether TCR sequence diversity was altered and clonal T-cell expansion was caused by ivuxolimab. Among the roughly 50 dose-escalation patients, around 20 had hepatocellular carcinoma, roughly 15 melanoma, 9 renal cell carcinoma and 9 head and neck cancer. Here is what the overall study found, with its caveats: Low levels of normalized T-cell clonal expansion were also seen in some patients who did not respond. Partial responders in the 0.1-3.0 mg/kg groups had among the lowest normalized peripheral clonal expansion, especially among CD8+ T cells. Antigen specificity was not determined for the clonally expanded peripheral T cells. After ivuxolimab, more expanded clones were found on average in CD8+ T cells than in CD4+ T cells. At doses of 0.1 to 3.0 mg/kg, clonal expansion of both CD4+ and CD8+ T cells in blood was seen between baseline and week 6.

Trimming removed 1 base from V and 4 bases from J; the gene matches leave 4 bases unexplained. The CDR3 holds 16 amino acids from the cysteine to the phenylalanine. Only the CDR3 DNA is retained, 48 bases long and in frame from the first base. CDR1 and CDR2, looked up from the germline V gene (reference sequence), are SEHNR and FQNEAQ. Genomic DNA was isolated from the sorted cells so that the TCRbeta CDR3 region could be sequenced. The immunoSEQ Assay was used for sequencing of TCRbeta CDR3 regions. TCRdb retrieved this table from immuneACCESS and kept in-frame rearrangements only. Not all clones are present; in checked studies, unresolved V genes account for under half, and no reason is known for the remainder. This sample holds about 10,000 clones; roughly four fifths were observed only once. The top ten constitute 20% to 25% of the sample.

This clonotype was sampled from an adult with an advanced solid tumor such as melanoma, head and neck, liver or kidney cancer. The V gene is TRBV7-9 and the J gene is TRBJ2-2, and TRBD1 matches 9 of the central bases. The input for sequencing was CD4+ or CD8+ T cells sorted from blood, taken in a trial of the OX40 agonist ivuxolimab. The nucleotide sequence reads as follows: TGTGCCAGCAGCTTAGGGGACAGGGCTGCCACCGGGGAGCTGTTTTTT. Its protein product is CASSLGDRAATGELFF.